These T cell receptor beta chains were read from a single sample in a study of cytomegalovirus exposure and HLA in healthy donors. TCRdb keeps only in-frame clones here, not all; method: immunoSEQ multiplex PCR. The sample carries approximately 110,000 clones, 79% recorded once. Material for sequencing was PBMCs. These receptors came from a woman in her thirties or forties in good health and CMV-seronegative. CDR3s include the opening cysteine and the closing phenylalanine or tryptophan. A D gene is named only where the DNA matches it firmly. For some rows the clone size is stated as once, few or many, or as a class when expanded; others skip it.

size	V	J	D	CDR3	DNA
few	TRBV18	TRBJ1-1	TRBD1	CASSPPTGGLTEAFF	TGTGCCAGCTCACCACCCACAGGGGGCCTCACTGAAGCTTTCTTT
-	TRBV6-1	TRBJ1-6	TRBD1	CASSQQTGGAGPLHF	TGTGCCAGCAGTCAACAGACAGGGGGCGCCGGACCCCTCCACTTT
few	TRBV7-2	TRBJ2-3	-	CASSLGAPADTQYF	TGTGCCAGCAGCTTAGGTGCGCCGGCAGATACGCAGTATTTT
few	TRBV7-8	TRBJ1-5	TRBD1	CASSLGGQGVRQHF	TGTGCCAGCAGCTTAGGTGGACAGGGGGTTCGCCAGCATTTT
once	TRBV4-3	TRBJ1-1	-	CASSQDRAGRLNTEAFF	TGCGCCAGCAGCCAAGATCGGGCGGGACGGTTGAACACTGAAGCTTTCTTT
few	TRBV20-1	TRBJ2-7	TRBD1	CSAITGGEQYF	TGCAGTGCCATAACAGGGGGAGAGCAGTACTTC
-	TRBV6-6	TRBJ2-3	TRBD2	CASIPMWQGGLDTQYF	TGTGCCAGCATTCCGATGTGGCAGGGAGGGTTGGATACGCAGTATTTT
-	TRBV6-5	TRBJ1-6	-	CASTLDSHNSPLHF	TGTGCCAGCACCTTGGACAGTCATAATTCACCCCTCCACTTT
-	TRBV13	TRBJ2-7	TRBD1	CASSLAWTGGSYEQYF	TGTGCCAGCAGCTTAGCTTGGACAGGGGGCTCCTACGAGCAGTACTTC
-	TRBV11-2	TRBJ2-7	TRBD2	CASSLNGGAYYEQYF	TGTGCCAGCAGCTTGAACGGGGGGGCCTACTACGAGCAGTACTTC
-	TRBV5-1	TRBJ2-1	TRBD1	CASSSDRTPYNEQFF	TGCGCCAGCAGCTCGGACAGGACACCCTACAATGAGCAGTTCTTC
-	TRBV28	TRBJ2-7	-	CASGFPGLYEQYF	TGTGCCAGCGGTTTTCCGGGACTCTACGAGCAGTACTTC
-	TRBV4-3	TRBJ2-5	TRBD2	CASSQDWKERGGLQETQYF	TGCGCCAGCAGCCAAGATTGGAAAGAGCGGGGCGGTCTCCAAGAGACCCAGTACTTC
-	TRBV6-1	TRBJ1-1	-	CASSEQTGENTEAFF	TGTGCCAGCAGTGAGCAGACAGGAGAGAACACTGAAGCTTTCTTT
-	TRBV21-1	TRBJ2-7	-	CARIVGTSKDYEQYF	TGTGCCAGAATTGTCGGTACCTCGAAAGATTACGAGCAGTACTTC
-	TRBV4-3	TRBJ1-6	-	CASSQVSDSPLHF	TGCGCCAGCAGCCAGGTATCGGATTCACCCCTCCACTTT
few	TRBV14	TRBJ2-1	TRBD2	CASSLAGGPHNEQFF	TGTGCCAGCAGTCTAGCGGGAGGCCCCCACAATGAGCAGTTCTTC
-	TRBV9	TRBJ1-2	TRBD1	CASSVGGGQGAGGYTF	TGTGCCAGCAGCGTGGGGGGGGGACAGGGGGCTGGTGGCTACACCTTC
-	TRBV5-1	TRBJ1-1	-	CASSFSGQLENTEAFF	TGCGCCAGCAGCTTCAGCGGACAGCTCGAGAACACTGAAGCTTTCTTT
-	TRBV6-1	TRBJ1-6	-	CASSEGAGNNSPLHF	TGTGCCAGCAGTGAAGGTGCAGGGAATAATTCACCCCTCCACTTT
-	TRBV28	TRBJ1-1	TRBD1	CASTKRGTGVMNTEAFF	TGTGCCAGCACCAAGAGAGGGACAGGGGTAATGAACACTGAAGCTTTCTTT
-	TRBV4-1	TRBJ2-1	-	CASSQDPPIEGGRDEQFF	TGCGCCAGCAGCCAAGATCCTCCAATAGAGGGGGGGAGGGATGAGCAGTTCTTC
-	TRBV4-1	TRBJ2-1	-	CASSLGGLEQFF	TGCGCCAGCAGCCTCGGGGGTCTTGAGCAGTTCTTC
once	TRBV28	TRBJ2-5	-	CASSLGNPAVETQYF	TGTGCCAGCAGTTTGGGTAATCCGGCGGTAGAGACCCAGTACTTC
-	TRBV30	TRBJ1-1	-	CAWSSLRRVDTEAFF	TGTGCCTGGAGCTCCCTACGCAGGGTAGACACTGAAGCTTTCTTT
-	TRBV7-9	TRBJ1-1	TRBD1	CASSAPPGQGATEAFF	TGTGCCAGCAGCGCACCACCGGGACAGGGGGCGACTGAAGCTTTCTTT
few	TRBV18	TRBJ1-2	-	CASSLPNGAAGYGYTF	TGTGCCAGCTCACTTCCAAATGGTGCAGCGGGCTATGGCTACACCTTC
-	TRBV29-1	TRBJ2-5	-	CSVWAGAGVHVETQYF	TGCAGCGTCTGGGCTGGTGCAGGGGTCCATGTAGAGACCCAGTACTTC
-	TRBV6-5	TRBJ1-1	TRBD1	CASSPGTVNTEAFF	TGTGCCAGCAGTCCCGGGACAGTGAACACTGAAGCTTTCTTT
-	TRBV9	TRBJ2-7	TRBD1	CASSGGQVGYEQYF	TGTGCCAGCAGCGGAGGACAGGTGGGTTACGAGCAGTACTTC
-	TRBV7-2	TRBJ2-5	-	CASSLLASGETQYF	TGTGCCAGCAGCTTACTGGCTAGTGGGGAGACCCAGTACTTC
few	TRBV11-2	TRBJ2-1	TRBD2	CASSSLRGEVVYNEQFF	TGTGCCAGCAGCTCCCTTCGGGGGGAGGTCGTCTACAATGAGCAGTTCTTC
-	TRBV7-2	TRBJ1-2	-	CASSLEGWGGGYTF	TGTGCCAGCAGCTTAGAGGGGTGGGGAGGAGGCTACACCTTC
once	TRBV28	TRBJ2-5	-	CASSSPETQYF	TGTGCCAGCAGTTCCCCGGAGACCCAGTACTTC
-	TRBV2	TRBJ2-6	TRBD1	CASSDATGAGANVLTF	TGTGCCAGCAGTGACGCGACAGGGGCTGGGGCCAACGTCCTGACTTTC
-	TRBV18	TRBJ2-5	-	CASSPQVRREQYF	TGTGCCAGCTCACCACAGGTCCGACGGGAGCAGTACTTC
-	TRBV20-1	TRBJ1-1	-	CSARPGSGAFF	TGCAGTGCTAGACCAGGGTCGGGAGCTTTCTTT
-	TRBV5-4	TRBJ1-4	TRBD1	CASSFTGRGNEKLFF	TGTGCCAGCAGCTTCACAGGCAGGGGGAATGAAAAACTGTTTTTT
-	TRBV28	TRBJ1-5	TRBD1	CASSLPQLGDRGSNQPQHF	TGTGCCAGCAGCTTACCCCAACTAGGCGACAGGGGTAGCAATCAGCCCCAGCATTTT
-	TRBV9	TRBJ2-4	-	CASSVVVGGIQYF	TGTGCCAGCAGCGTAGTGGTGGGGGGCATTCAGTACTTC
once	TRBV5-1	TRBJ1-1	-	CASSLVGGGSTEAFF	TGCGCCAGCAGCTTGGTCGGGGGGGGTAGCACTGAAGCTTTCTTT
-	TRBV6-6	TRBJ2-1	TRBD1	CASSSPGTVNEQFF	TGTGCCAGCAGTTCCCCCGGGACAGTCAATGAGCAGTTCTTC
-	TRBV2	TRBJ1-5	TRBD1	CASKAGTGNQPQHF	TGTGCCAGCAAAGCGGGGACAGGGAACCAGCCCCAGCATTTT
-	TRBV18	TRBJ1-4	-	CASSNSGDPGEKLFF	TGTGCCAGCTCAAACTCGGGGGATCCGGGAGAAAAACTGTTTTTT
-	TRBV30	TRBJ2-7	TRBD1	CAWSRNRGDEQYF	TGTGCCTGGAGTAGAAACAGGGGCGACGAGCAGTACTTC
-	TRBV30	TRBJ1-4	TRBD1	CAEDRGEKLFF	TGTGCCGAAGACAGGGGTGAAAAACTGTTTTTT
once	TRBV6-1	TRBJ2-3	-	CASSGGHRTDTQYF	TGTGCCAGCAGTGGGGGGCACCGCACAGATACGCAGTATTTT
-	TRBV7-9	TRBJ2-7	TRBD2	CSSSLGGGSYEQYF	TGTTCCAGCAGCTTGGGCGGGGGGTCCTACGAGCAGTACTTC
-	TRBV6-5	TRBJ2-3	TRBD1	CASSTDREDTQYF	TGTGCCAGCAGTACCGACAGGGAGGATACGCAGTATTTT
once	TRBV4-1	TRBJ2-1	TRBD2	CASSQGLALNEQFF	TGCGCCAGCAGCCAAGGACTAGCCCTCAATGAGCAGTTCTTC
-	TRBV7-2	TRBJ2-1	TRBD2	CASSWGLADNEQFF	TGTGCCAGCAGCTGGGGACTAGCGGATAATGAGCAGTTCTTC
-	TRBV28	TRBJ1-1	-	CASSRRVTEAFF	TGTGCCAGCAGCAGGAGGGTGACTGAAGCTTTCTTT
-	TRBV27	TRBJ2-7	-	CASSLSPFYEQYF	TGTGCCAGTAGCCTCTCCCCTTTTTACGAGCAGTACTTC
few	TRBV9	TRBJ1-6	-	CASSQGRVSSNSPLHF	TGTGCCAGCAGCCAAGGGAGGGTGTCGAGTAATTCACCCCTCCACTTT
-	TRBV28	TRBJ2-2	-	CASSPGRVRNTGELFF	TGTGCCAGCAGCCCAGGCAGGGTCAGAAACACCGGGGAGCTGTTTTTT
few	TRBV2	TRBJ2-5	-	CAATPGVETQYF	TGTGCCGCTACCCCGGGGGTTGAGACCCAGTACTTC
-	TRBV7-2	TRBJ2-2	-	CASSLAKHTGELFF	TGTGCCAGCAGCTTAGCGAAGCACACCGGGGAGCTGTTTTTT
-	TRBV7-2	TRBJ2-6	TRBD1	CASRRDRGLAGANVLTF	TGTGCCAGCAGACGGGACAGGGGGCTTGCTGGGGCCAACGTCCTGACTTTC
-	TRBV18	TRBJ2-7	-	CASSPATHYEQYF	TGTGCCAGCTCACCGGCGACACACTACGAGCAGTACTTC